This TCR beta chain was found in a study of T cell responses to AZD1222 COVID-19 vaccine. Only in-frame clones appear in the TCRdb table, and some are missing; sequencing was by immunoSEQ multiplex PCR. The sample carries around 150,000 clones, roughly nine tenths recorded once. Study-wide findings and caveats: Spike-specific TCR breadth and depth went up after people got two AZD1222 doses. With dominance at 160-218 and 743-854, vaccine-associated CD4 TCRs spanned spike.

The ends lost 2 bases at V and 1 base at J; junction bases unmatched: 7. Germline CDR1 is SGDLS and CDR2 is YYNGEE. The CDR3 totals 16 residues. As to this clone: Its antigen remains unidentified.

Sequences were derived from peripheral blood, sampled on day 0 of MenACWY control vaccination. This TCR derives from an adult in good health. The V and J genes are TRBV9 and TRBJ1-2; TRBD1 matches at 8 bases. CDR3 amino acids: CASSVGGDRFNYGYTF. CDR3 sequence (DNA): TGTGCCAGCAGCGTCGGAGGGGACAGGTTTAACTATGGCTACACCTTC.